This T cell receptor beta chain was captured by sequencing in a study of lymphopenia after photon versus proton radiotherapy. This CDR3 region has 14 residues. Trimming removed 5 bases from V and 5 bases from J; junction bases left unmatched: 4. Looked up from germline, CDR1 is MDHEN and CDR2 is SYDVKM. The study, taken as a whole, reports: Authors raise, but do not show, better survival with proton therapy.

Produced via immunoSEQ multiplex PCR; TCRdb's table is partial and in-frame only. Among roughly 38,000 clones listed, about 94% were seen once. Points on this clone: The target antigen is unknown.

Source: peripheral blood, taken from a patient treated with photon-based radiotherapy. The clonotype originates from a man in his 60s with cholangiocarcinoma. The chain joins TRBV28 to TRBJ1-5; 9 bases are shared with TRBD1. CDR3 nucleotide sequence: TGTGCCAGCAGTCGTGACAGGGGGGATCAGCCCCAGCATTTT. It codes for CASSRDRGDQPQHF.